This is a list of T cell receptor beta chains from one sample in a study of T cell changes during pregnancy in multiple sclerosis. Sequencing used immunoSEQ multiplex PCR; TCRdb keeps in-frame clones, though not all of them. Altogether around 70,000 clones are present, 92% being singletons, with the ten largest covering under 3%. Sequences were derived from peripheral blood, sampled before pregnancy. The receptors come from a female donor with multiple sclerosis, enrolled in a pregnancy study. Both conserved end residues are part of each CDR3. D genes are given only for firm matches. Not every row has a clone size; where given, it reads once, few, many or a size class.

j_gene	d_gene	abundance	v_gene	CDR3nt	CDR3aa
TRBJ2-7	.	few	TRBV6-1	TGTGCCAGCAGTGACTTCGGGGCCTACGAGCAGTACTTC	CASSDFGAYEQYF
TRBJ2-7	TRBD2	.	TRBV7-2	TGTGCCAGCAGCTTAGAAATTATAGCGGGGACTAGCGGGAGTTACGAGCAGTACTTC	CASSLEIIAGTSGSYEQYF
TRBJ2-7	TRBD1	.	TRBV10-3	TGTGCCGTGAAACAGGGGTTCTTCCCCGAGCAGTACTTC	CAVKQGFFPEQYF
TRBJ2-1	TRBD2	.	TRBV4-2	TGTGCCAGCAGCTTAGTAGCGGGAGCATACAATGAGCAGTTCTTC	CASSLVAGAYNEQFF
TRBJ2-7	TRBD2	.	TRBV12-5	TGTGCTAGTGGCCGGGGACTAGCCGGATTACATGCCTACGAGCAGTACTTC	CASGRGLAGLHAYEQYF
TRBJ2-1	.	.	TRBV19	TGTGCCAGTAGCGACAGAACCTTAATTAGTGAGCAGTTCTTC	CASSDRTLISEQFF
TRBJ2-1	TRBD2	.	TRBV30	TGTGCCTGGAGTGATCCGGGACTAGCGGGAGTATGGGAGCAGTTCTTC	CAWSDPGLAGVWEQFF
TRBJ2-7	.	.	TRBV6-5	TGTGCCAGCAGCCCCGGGATAGGGCCTTCCTACGAGCAGTACTTC	CASSPGIGPSYEQYF
TRBJ1-1	TRBD1	.	TRBV28	TGTGCCAGCACTCCCGGACAGGCCACTGAAGCTTTCTTT	CASTPGQATEAFF
TRBJ2-1	TRBD1	.	TRBV18	TGTGCCAGCACAGATCGCATTGACAGGGGAGGCAATGAGCAGTTCTTC	CASTDRIDRGGNEQFF
TRBJ2-2	TRBD2	.	TRBV7-2	TGTGCCAGCAGCCGGGGGAGCGGGAGGGCCGACACCGGGGAGCTGTTTTTT	CASSRGSGRADTGELFF
TRBJ2-1	.	.	TRBV19	TGTGCCAGTAGTCTTAGCGGTTACTCCGCCTACAATGAGCAGTTCTTC	CASSLSGYSAYNEQFF
TRBJ2-3	.	.	TRBV28	TGTGCCAGCAGTTTGTTTAGCGGTAGCACAGATACGCAGTATTTT	CASSLFSGSTDTQYF
TRBJ1-2	TRBD1	.	TRBV5-1	TGCGCCAGCAGCGGCGGGACAGGGGGCCTTGGCTACACCTTC	CASSGGTGGLGYTF
TRBJ2-3	TRBD2	.	TRBV19	TGTGCCAGTAGTATGGGGACTAGCGGGAGCACAGATACGCAGTATTTT	CASSMGTSGSTDTQYF
TRBJ1-2	.	.	TRBV30	TGTGCCTGGAGTGCATACACCTCTAACTATGGCTACACCTTC	CAWSAYTSNYGYTF
TRBJ2-7	TRBD2	.	TRBV27	TGTGCCAGCAGTCTCCGGACTAGCGGGACCTCCGAGCAGTACTTC	CASSLRTSGTSEQYF
TRBJ1-2	TRBD1	.	TRBV27	TGTGCCAGCAGTTCCCGACAGGGCCTGAGAACTTATGGCTACACCTTC	CASSSRQGLRTYGYTF
TRBJ1-5	TRBD1	.	TRBV5-8	TGTGCCAGCAGCCTTAACAGGGGAAGCCAGCCCCAGCATTTT	CASSLNRGSQPQHF
TRBJ1-1	TRBD1	.	TRBV11-2	TGTGCCAGCAGCAACGGACAGGGGGTAGTTTGGACTGAAGCTTTCTTT	CASSNGQGVVWTEAFF
TRBJ1-3	.	.	TRBV4-3	TGCGCCAGCAGCCGCGCCGGGGGGTCTGGAAACACCATATATTTT	CASSRAGGSGNTIYF
TRBJ1-4	TRBD1	.	TRBV2	TGTGCCAGCAACCTGGACAGGGGGCGGAATGAAAAACTGTTTTTT	CASNLDRGRNEKLFF
TRBJ1-4	TRBD1	.	TRBV6-5	TGTGCCAGCAGTGGCGGGACAGGGGTTGAAAAACTGTTTTTT	CASSGGTGVEKLFF
TRBJ1-5	TRBD1	.	TRBV2	TGTGCCAGCAAGACAGGGGGCCGGTTTCAGCCCCAGCATTTT	CASKTGGRFQPQHF
TRBJ2-7	TRBD2	.	TRBV5-8	TGTGCCAGCACCCTAGCGGGAGGCACCTACGAGCAGTACTTC	CASTLAGGTYEQYF
TRBJ2-7	TRBD2	.	TRBV28	TGTGCCAGCAGTTTTAGTCTAGCGGGAGCCTACGAGCAGTACTTC	CASSFSLAGAYEQYF
TRBJ2-2	.	.	TRBV12-5	TGTGCTAGTGGTCCCGGGGGCGGGGAGCTGTTTTTT	CASGPGGGELFF
TRBJ2-7	.	.	TRBV27	TGTGCCAGCAGTTTATCAGGTGCAGACAGATTATACGAGCAGTACTTC	CASSLSGADRLYEQYF
TRBJ1-2	TRBD1	.	TRBV6-5	TGTGCCAGCAGTAGAGGACAGGGGAGGGAGTATGGCTACACCTTC	CASSRGQGREYGYTF
TRBJ2-2	.	.	TRBV15	TGTGCCACCAGCAGATCGGCCCAGGGCTCCCTCGTCACCGGGGAGCTGTTTTTT	CATSRSAQGSLVTGELFF
TRBJ2-1	TRBD2	.	TRBV4-3	TGCGCCAGCAGCCAAGTCCTTAACGTAGCGGGAGGATACAATGAGCAGTTCTTC	CASSQVLNVAGGYNEQFF
TRBJ1-2	TRBD1	.	TRBV5-6	TGTGCCAGCAGCCTAGGACAGGGGGAAGGCTACACCTTC	CASSLGQGEGYTF
TRBJ1-2	.	.	TRBV7-2	TGTGCCAGCAGCTCCCCGGTGGGGGGAAGCTCGGGCTACACCTTC	CASSSPVGGSSGYTF
TRBJ2-1	TRBD1	.	TRBV6-5	TGTGCCAGCAGTTACTTCGGGACAGACAATGAGCAGTTCTTC	CASSYFGTDNEQFF
TRBJ2-1	.	.	TRBV4-3	TGCGCCAGCAGCCCTAGACCTTGGGAGTCTGGAAATGAGCAGTTCTTC	CASSPRPWESGNEQFF